This is a list of T cell receptor beta chains from one sample in a study of human T cells and chemical hapten exposure. TCRdb redid the calling of the RACE reads with MiXCR, one entry per CDR3 protein. The repertoire consists of roughly 97,000 distinct CDR3 sequences, with roughly a quarter occurring once and the leading ten covering 10% to 13%. Sequenced material: whole blood, taken in connection with sensitization to the hapten diphenylcyclopropenone (DPC). These receptors came from a middle-aged man with alopecia areata. Some clones in this sample may be carry-over from other donors' samples. Each CDR3 is given with its conserved first and last residue. A D gene is named only where the DNA matches it firmly. For some rows the clone size is stated as once, few or many, or as a class when expanded; others skip it.

TRBV5-5	TRBJ1-2	.	.	TGTGCCAGCAGGCCTGTCGGAGGGAGTGGGTTAGACTATGGCTACACCTTC	CASRPVGGSGLDYGYTF
TRBV5-1	TRBJ1-1	.	few	TGCGCCAGCAGCTTGGGGTTGGACGGAAAAGCTTTCTTT	CASSLGLDGKAFF
TRBV18	TRBJ1-3	.	.	TGTGCCAGCTCACCACAGGCTGAAAACACCATATATTTT	CASSPQAENTIYF
TRBV7-9	TRBJ2-7	TRBD1	.	TGTGCCAGCAGCTCCGAGTGGACAGGGGGCTACGAGCAGTACTTC	CASSSEWTGGYEQYF
TRBV28	TRBJ1-2	.	few	TGTGCCAGCACCAAAGGGGTGGGCGGCTACACCTTC	CASTKGVGGYTF
TRBV20-1	TRBJ1-1	.	.	TGCAGTGCTAGATGGGGACAGAACACTGAAGCTTTCTTT	CSARWGQNTEAFF
TRBV15	TRBJ2-3	.	.	TGTGCCACCAGCAGAGATCCCCAGGGCCCCGAGAAGTATTTT	CATSRDPQGPEKYF
TRBV20-1	TRBJ2-3	TRBD2	few	TGCAGTGCTAGAGGGACTAGCGGGAGCGCAGATACGCAGTATTTT	CSARGTSGSADTQYF
TRBV7-2	TRBJ2-3	TRBD2	.	TGTGCCAGCAGCTTAGTGGCTAGCGGGGGCACAGATACGCAGTATTTT	CASSLVASGGTDTQYF
TRBV20-1	TRBJ2-7	.	.	TGCAGTGCTAGAGATTTGCGGGACACTTCCTACGAGCAGTACTTC	CSARDLRDTSYEQYF
TRBV6-1	TRBJ1-2	.	few	TGTGCCAGCAGTGAATATCCAGTAGGCCTAAACTATGGCTACACCTTC	CASSEYPVGLNYGYTF
TRBV6-1	TRBJ2-3	TRBD2	many	TGTGCCAGCAGTGAACTAGCGGGAGCAGATACGCAGTATTTT	CASSELAGADTQYF
TRBV6-2/TRBV6-3	TRBJ1-5	.	few	TGTGCCAGCAGAACCACCCGACAGCATAGCAATCAGCCCCAGCATTTT	CASRTTRQHSNQPQHF
TRBV7-6	TRBJ2-2	.	.	TGTGCCAGCAGCTTGTGGGGAAACACCGGGGAGCTGTTTTTT	CASSLWGNTGELFF
TRBV7-2	TRBJ1-6	.	few	TGTGCCAGCAGCTTAATGACAGGTTCCCTAATCTATAATTCACCCCTCCACTTT	CASSLMTGSLIYNSPLHF
TRBV7-9	TRBJ2-7	.	.	TGTGCCAGCAGCTTTTCCAGGACTGCCTACGAGCAGTACTTC	CASSFSRTAYEQYF
TRBV20-1	TRBJ1-2	TRBD1	few	TGCAGTGCTAGAGATCATGGGAGGGACAGGGGCGGAGGCTACACCTTC	CSARDHGRDRGGGYTF
TRBV4-1	TRBJ1-1	TRBD1	.	TGCGCCAGCAGCCCCGCAGGACAGGGGGCGATGGTCCCTGAAGCTTTCTTT	CASSPAGQGAMVPEAFF
TRBV7-2	TRBJ1-4	.	few	TGTGCCAGCAGCCCTAGTGCTGGGCTCAGCGAAAAACTGTTTTTT	CASSPSAGLSEKLFF
TRBV20-1	TRBJ2-6	TRBD2	.	TGCAGTGCCCTAGCGGGAGCAGTTTATGGGGCCAACGTCCTGACTTTC	CSALAGAVYGANVLTF
TRBV7-2	TRBJ1-6	.	.	TGTGCCAGCAGCTTAGCTGGTGGAGCGGGGACAAGTTCACCCCTCCACTTT	CASSLAGGAGTSSPLHF
TRBV5-5	TRBJ1-2	.	.	TGTGCCAGCAGCTTGGATTTCTATGGCTACACCTTC	CASSLDFYGYTF
TRBV21-1	TRBJ2-1	.	few	TGTGCCAGCAGCACACTCAGCGACAATGAGCAGTTCTTC	CASSTLSDNEQFF